Included here is one TCR beta chain sequence, with context. Its antigen is unknown. This sample was included in a study of beta chain features in type 1 diabetes. Deletions cut 6 bases from V and 6 bases from J, with 24 bases between. Germline V gene lookup returns CDR1 MNHNY and CDR2 SVGAGI (reference sequence). The CDR3 has 16 residues. Sorting gave populations that all exceeded 98% purity. Broader study findings: Whatever favoring of shorter templates PCR might show would apply equally to patients and controls.

Expressed TCRB transcripts were sequenced, since all the RNA that had been isolated was reverse transcribed. Generated by immunoSEQ multiplex PCR, the TCRdb table keeps only in-frame clones and is missing some. The data show under 400,000 clones, 14% seen once. The receptor comes from a man aged 30 to 45 in good health. The chain combines TRBV6-6 with TRBJ2-7, with D perhaps TRBD2 (5 bases). The sequenced sample consisted of central memory CD4+ T cells from blood. CDR3 in DNA: TGTGCCAGCAGCACCTACCTCGGCCCCTCGGGGTCCGAGCAGTACTTC. Encoded protein: CASSTYLGPSGSEQYF.